This passage covers 23 T cell receptor beta chains from one sample sequenced in a study of Ad26.COV2.S vaccination and SARS-CoV-2 variants (dated by TCRdb to about 2021). The treatment or condition label of this sample denotes: roughly 18 received Ad26.COV2.S at low or high dose, single or two shots; several received placebo; per-sample allocation not given. Repertoires of vaccine and placebo recipients were sequenced from samples taken on day 63 after the first injection. Library creation used the immunoSEQ multiplex PCR assay. In its TCRdb copy, this immuneACCESS table keeps in-frame sequences only and misses some clones. Where compared with another copy, unresolved V genes explain less than half of these, and the others have no known cause. The sample records about 400,000 clones, around nine tenths of which are singletons. The ten biggest clones cover 1.5% to 2% of the sample. The sample was peripheral blood, taken in a trial of Ad26.COV2.S vaccine versus placebo. Receptors were obtained from a person aged 18-65 years who received the Ad26.COV2.S COVID-19 vaccine or a placebo.

The rearrangement links TRBV5-5 to TRBJ2-5, with D perhaps matching TRBD2 (6 bases). This CDR3 region has 16 residues. The germline V gene has CDR1 SGHKS and CDR2 YYEKEE (reference sequence). Trimming cost V 3 bases and J 1 base, with 16 bases left between them. CDR3 nucleotide sequence: TGTGCCAGCAGCTCTCTGACTTTACTAGCCCAAGAGACCCAGTACTTC. It yields the protein CASSSLTLLAQETQYF.

The rearrangement links TRBV7-9 to TRBJ1-2; 7 bases agree with TRBD1. The CDR3 totals 16 residues. With 5 bases clipped from V and 8 bases from J, the junction kept 17 bases outside the gene matches. CDR1 and CDR2 from the germline V gene are SEHNR and FQNEAQ (reference sequence). CDR3 nucleotide sequence: TGTGCCAGCAGCCCGCAGACAGGGTCTAGCCTTAACGGCTACACCTTC. This codes for CASSPQTGSSLNGYTF.

The chain joins TRBV9 to TRBJ2-1, with 7 positions matching TRBD2. The junction had 8 bases not matched to a gene; V was cut back by 0 bases and J by 5 bases. This CDR3 is 16 amino acids long. CDR1 and CDR2 (germline): SGDLS, YYNGEE. CDR3 region: CASSVGALAVDNEQFF. The CDR3 DNA reads as TGTGCCAGCAGCGTAGGGGCCCTAGCGGTTGACAATGAGCAGTTCTTC.

The rearrangement uses TRBV27 and TRBJ2-1, with 7 bases that match TRBD2. Trimming cost V 3 bases and J 5 bases; bases outside gene matches: 10. Germline loops: CDR1 MNHEY, CDR2 SMNVEV (reference sequence). This CDR3 has 16 amino acids. This CDR3 is CASSFRRDYANNEQFF. In DNA, the CDR3 is TGTGCCAGCAGTTTTCGGAGGGACTATGCAAACAATGAGCAGTTCTTC.

At least ten counts were recorded for this clone. The chain has TRBV29-1 and TRBJ2-3; D remains unclear. Germline V gives CDR1 SQVTM, CDR2 ANQGSEA. V shed 8 bases and J shed 1 base, with 10 bases lying between them. There are 12 residues in the CDR3. The CDR3, as DNA: TGCAGCATTAACTCCGGCACAGATACGCAGTATTTT. This gives the protein CSINSGTDTQYF.

Turning to this clone: Other DNA variants within this sample encode the same CDR3. This CDR3 reads CASSLGQPQHF. The CDR3 coding sequence is TGTGCCAGCAGTTTGGGTCAGCCCCAGCATTTT. V and J are TRBV12-3 or TRBV12-4 and TRBJ1-5; no definite D call. CDR3 length equals 11 residues. Trimming stripped 3 bases from V and 6 bases from J, with 3 bases between.

In DNA form, the CDR3 reads TGTGCCAGCAGTTACTCGAGGGACAGGGCCCCCGGGGAGCTGTTTTTT. Its translation: CASSYSRDRAPGELFF. The V call is TRBV6-5, the J call TRBJ2-2; 9 nucleotides align to TRBD1. The junction had 5 bases not matched to a gene; V was cut back by 0 bases and J by 6 bases. This CDR3 is built from 16 residues. In germline, CDR1 is MNHEY, CDR2 SVGAGI.

The V and J genes are TRBV3-1 (or the pseudogene TRBV3-2) and TRBJ2-5; tentatively, D is TRBD1 (6 bases). Germline CDR1 and CDR2: LGHDT and YNNKEL (reference sequence). There are 14 residues in the CDR3. Trimming took off 0 bases at V and 5 bases at J, with 10 bases between the two ends. In nucleotides, the CDR3 is TGTGCCAGCAGCCAAGAAGGCAGGGGCGAGACCCAGTACTTC. This encodes CASSQEGRGETQYF.

J is TRBJ2-3 and V is TRBV7-2; 13 nucleotides agree with TRBD2. From germline, CDR1 is SGHTA and CDR2 FQGNSA. With 4 bases clipped from V and 4 bases from J, the junction kept 14 bases outside the gene matches. This CDR3 comprises 19 residues. For the CDR3, the DNA is TGTGCCAGCAGCTCTAGGGCATGGACTAGCGGGAGCTCGGCAGATACGCAGTATTTT. It codes for CASSSRAWTSGSSADTQYF. The full variable domain, its missing parts supplied by reference TRBV7-2 and TRBJ2-3, is GAGVSQSPSNKVTEKGKDVELRCDPISGHTALYWYRQSLGQGLEFLIYFQGNSAPDKSGLPSDRFSAERTGGSVSTLTIQRTQQEDSAVYLCASSSRAWTSGSSADTQYFGPGTRLTVL.

V and J are TRBV2 and TRBJ2-5, with D tentatively TRBD2 (7 bases). V was pared by 8 bases and J by 4 bases, with 29 bases between. The CDR3 loop spans 18 amino acids. Per the germline V gene, CDR1 is SNHLY and CDR2 is FYNNEI. The CDR3 DNA reads TGTGCCAGCCGGCGGGGCCCCTTATTGAGGGGAGGGGGAGAGACCCAGTACTTC. Its protein is CASRRGPLLRGGGETQYF.

The chain employs TRBV28 and TRBJ1-1; D is unclear. Germline loops: CDR1 MDHEN, CDR2 SYDVKM. Trimming stripped 5 bases from V and 7 bases from J, with 17 bases between. The CDR3 totals 14 residues. This CDR3 is CASSLRSIQVEAFF. CDR3 nucleotide sequence: TGTGCCAGCAGTCTAAGGTCCATTCAGGTTGAAGCTTTCTTT. The full variable domain, rest sourced from reference TRBV28 and TRBJ1-1, is DVKVTQSSRYLVKRTGEKVFLECVQDMDHENMFWYRQDPGLGLRLIYFSYDVKMKEKGDIPEGYSVSREKKERFSLILESASTNQTSMYLCASSLRSIQVEAFFGQGTRLTVV.

J is TRBJ2-7 and V is TRBV5-1; the D gene is possibly TRBD2 (6 bases). Trimming took off 1 base at V and 0 bases at J, with 14 bases between the two ends. Germline V gene data show CDR1 as SGHRS and CDR2 as YFSETQ. The CDR3 is 16 residues long. The CDR3 spells CASSLSTSRSSYEQYF. The CDR3 DNA follows: TGCGCCAGCAGCTTGTCAACTAGCCGCAGCTCCTACGAGCAGTACTTC. The full variable domain, its missing parts supplied by reference TRBV5-1 and TRBJ2-7, is KAGVTQTPRYLIKTRGQQVTLSCSPISGHRSVSWYQQTPGQGLQFLFEYFSETQRNKGNFPGRFSGRQFSNSRSEMNVSTLELGDSALYLCASSLSTSRSSYEQYFGPGTRLTVT.

This chain connects TRBV6-5 to TRBJ2-7; 11 bases match TRBD1. CDR1 is MNHEY and CDR2 is SVGAGI in the germline V gene. CDR3 length: 15 residues. Trimming at V came to 6 bases and at J to 2 bases, leaving 6 bases not matched to a gene. CDR3 coding DNA: TGTGCCAGCAGGTTCCGGGACAGGGGGGCCTACGAGCAGTACTTC. Translating it yields CASRFRDRGAYEQYF.

This clone was observed a handful of times. CDR3 bases: TGCGCCAGCAGCCAGCTCCCTCGGTCCGGGGAGCTGTTTTTT. It specifies CASSQLPRSGELFF. The gene calls are TRBV4-1 and TRBJ2-2; no reliable D call. Trimming took off 3 bases at V and 6 bases at J, with 11 bases between the two ends. CDR3 size: 14 residues. CDR1 and CDR2 (germline): MGHRA, YSYEKL.

The chain combines TRBV3-1 (or the pseudogene TRBV3-2) with TRBJ2-1; a weak D match, TRBD2 (7 bases). CDR3 length equals 16 residues. Germline V gene sequence: CDR1 LGHDT, CDR2 YNNKEL (reference sequence). Trimming shortened V by 4 bases and J by 4 bases, and 17 bases separated the two germline ends. The CDR3, as DNA: TGTGCCAGCAGCCTAGGGGGGGGACGCGAGTACAATGAGCAGTTCTTC. It translates to CASSLGGGREYNEQFF.

V and J are TRBV3-1 (or the pseudogene TRBV3-2) and TRBJ2-2; D is uncertain. Germline V CDR1 and CDR2: LGHDT, YNNKEL (reference sequence). This CDR3 is built from 17 residues. Trimming took 1 base from V and 5 from J, leaving 17 bases between them. CDR3 amino acids: CASSQVDIRSWTGELFF. Here the CDR3 DNA reads TGTGCCAGCAGCCAAGTCGATATCAGGAGTTGGACCGGGGAGCTGTTTTTT.

V is TRBV20-1 and J is TRBJ2-7, with D unclear. The germline V and J ends were trimmed by 1 base and 2 bases, with 3 bases remaining between them. Per germline, CDR1 DFQATT and CDR2 SNEGSKA (reference sequence). The CDR3 consists of 11 residues. The CDR3 loop is CSARATYEQYF. Written as DNA, the CDR3 is TGCAGTGCTAGAGCCACCTACGAGCAGTACTTC.

The chain uses TRBV28 and TRBJ1-5, with D uncertain. V gave up 2 bases and J gave up 6 bases, with 17 bases separating them. CDR3 length equals 16 residues. Germline-derived CDR1 and CDR2 are MDHEN and SYDVKM. The CDR3 DNA follows: TGTGCCAGCAGTTTAGGGAAGGGTGGAGTTGGTCAGCCCCAGCATTTT. This translates into CASSLGKGGVGQPQHF.

J is TRBJ2-4 and V is TRBV3-1 (or the pseudogene TRBV3-2); D is undetermined. Per germline, CDR1 LGHDT and CDR2 YNNKEL (reference sequence). V was cut by 6 bases and J by 0 bases, with 15 bases left in between. CDR3 length: 16 residues. CDR3 residues: CASSPRAVLAKNIQYF. DNA of the CDR3: TGTGCCAGCAGTCCAAGGGCGGTCCTAGCCAAAAACATTCAGTACTTC.

The rearrangement joins TRBV29-1 to TRBJ2-1; 8 bases are shared with TRBD2. The ends lost 7 bases at V and 5 bases at J; junction bases unmatched: 4. Germline CDR1 is SQVTM and CDR2 is ANQGSEA. This CDR3 comprises 12 residues. CDR3 residues: CSAGTRDNEQFF. In nucleotides, the CDR3 is TGCAGCGCTGGGACTAGGGACAATGAGCAGTTCTTC.

The rearrangement links TRBV3-1 (or the pseudogene TRBV3-2) to TRBJ2-3; unclear D gene. CDR1 and CDR2 (germline): LGHDT, YNNKEL (reference sequence). This CDR3 has 13 residues. With 0 bases removed from V and 10 bases from J, the gap between germline ends came to 11 bases. The DNA for the CDR3 is TGTGCCAGCAGCCAAGACTGGCTAGTGGCGCAGTATTTT. Amino acid sequence: CASSQDWLVAQYF.

This chain connects TRBV28 to TRBJ2-3; D is perhaps TRBD2 (5 bases). The V end lost 5 bases, the J end lost 5 bases, and 8 bases lay between the germline ends. Germline CDR1 MDHEN, CDR2 SYDVKM. The CDR3 has 12 amino acids. The CDR3 region is CASSKGLDTQYF. The CDR3 nucleotides read TGTGCCAGCAGTAAAGGACTAGATACGCAGTATTTT.

The gene calls are TRBV9 and TRBJ1-4; perhaps TRBD1 as D (5 bases). This CDR3 contains 15 residues. Trimming took off 0 bases at V and 8 bases at J, with 14 bases between the two ends. Germline V gene data show CDR1 as SGDLS and CDR2 as YYNGEE. CDR3 residues: CASSVGQTRDEKLFF. The CDR3 nucleotides read TGTGCCAGCAGCGTAGGACAGACCAGGGACGAAAAACTGTTTTTT.